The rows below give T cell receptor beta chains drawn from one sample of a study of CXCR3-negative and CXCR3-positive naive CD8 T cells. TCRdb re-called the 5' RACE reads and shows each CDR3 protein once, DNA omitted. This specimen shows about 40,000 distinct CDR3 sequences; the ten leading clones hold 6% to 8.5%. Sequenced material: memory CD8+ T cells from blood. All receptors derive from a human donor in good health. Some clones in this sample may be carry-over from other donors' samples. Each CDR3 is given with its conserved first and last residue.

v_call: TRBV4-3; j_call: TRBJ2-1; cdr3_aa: CASSQATGARYNEQFF
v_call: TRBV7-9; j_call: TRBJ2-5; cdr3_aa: CASSTTSGGANPFQETQYF
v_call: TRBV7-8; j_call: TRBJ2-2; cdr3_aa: CASSLVTSATGELFF
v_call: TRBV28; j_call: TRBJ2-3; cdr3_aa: CASSAPTGAPITDTQYF
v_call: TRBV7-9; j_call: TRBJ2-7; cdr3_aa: CASSLDRISYEQYF
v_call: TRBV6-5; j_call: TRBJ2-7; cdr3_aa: CASSYSAGSISYEQYF
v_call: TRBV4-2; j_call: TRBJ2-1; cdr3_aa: CASSQEAGGAGRDEQFF
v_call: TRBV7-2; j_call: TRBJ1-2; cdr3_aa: CASSRMERGYTF
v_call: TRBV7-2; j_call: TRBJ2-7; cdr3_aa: CASREGAGYYEQYF
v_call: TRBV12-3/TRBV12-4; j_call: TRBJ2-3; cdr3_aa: CASSLVSQGPNTDTQYF
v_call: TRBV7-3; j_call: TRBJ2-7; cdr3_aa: CASSLRPWGEQYF
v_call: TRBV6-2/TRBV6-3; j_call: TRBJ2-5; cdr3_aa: CASSYVEETQYF
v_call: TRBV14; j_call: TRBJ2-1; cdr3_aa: CASSPLAGGPDEQFF
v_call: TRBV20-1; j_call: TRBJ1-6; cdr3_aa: CSASPWGGSDSPLHF
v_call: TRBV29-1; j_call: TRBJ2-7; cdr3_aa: CSVDRGQGEQYF
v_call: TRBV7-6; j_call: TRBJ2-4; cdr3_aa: CASSLGDIKNIQYF
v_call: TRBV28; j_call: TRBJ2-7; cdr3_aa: CASSSTRQSYEQYF
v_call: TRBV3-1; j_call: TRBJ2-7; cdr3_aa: CASSQDLGSSYEQYF
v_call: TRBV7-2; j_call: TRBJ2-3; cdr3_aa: CASLSLGGQGASPSTDTQYF
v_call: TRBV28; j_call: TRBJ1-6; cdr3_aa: CASSQGPAAGSPLHF
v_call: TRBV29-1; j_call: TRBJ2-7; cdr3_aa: CSVEAATGISYEQYF
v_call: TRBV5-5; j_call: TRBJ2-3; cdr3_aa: CASSLAWGATDTQYF
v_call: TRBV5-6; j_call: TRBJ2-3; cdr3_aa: CASTGLSGTDTQYF
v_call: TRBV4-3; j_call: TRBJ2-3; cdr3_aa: CASSQETDYTDTQYF
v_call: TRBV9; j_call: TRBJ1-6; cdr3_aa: CASSDGQGTPPLHF